This TCR beta chain was recorded in a study of T cells in localized non-small cell lung cancer. The CDR3 has 14 residues. The V gene lost 0 bases and the J gene lost 1 base, with 4 bases spanning the gap. Germline loops: CDR1 SGHRS, CDR2 YFSETQ. The data were produced by immunoSEQ multiplex PCR, yet TCRdb's version contains in-frame clones alone and is incomplete. The sample holds 20,000 to 25,000 clones, 87% seen once. The source was PBMCs, collected before any cancer treatment. This TCR came from a man aged 40 to 70 with stage II squamous cell lung carcinoma. The V call is TRBV5-1, the J call TRBJ2-2; no definite D call. CDR3 nucleotides: TGCGCCAGCAGCTTGGACTGGAACACCGGGGAGCTGTTTTTT. Protein: CASSLDWNTGELFF.